These 4 T cell receptor beta chains came from one sample sequenced in a study of OX40 agonist ivuxolimab in advanced cancers. Some clones are missing from TCRdb's copy, which holds only in-frame ones; the method was immunoSEQ multiplex PCR. The repertoire holds about 20,000 clones, approximately 70% seen once, with 20% to 25% in the top ten. The sequencing used CD4+ or CD8+ T cells sorted from blood, collected in a trial of the OX40 agonist ivuxolimab. Receptors originate from an adult with an advanced solid tumor such as melanoma, head and neck, liver or kidney cancer.

The chain couples TRBV11-3 to TRBJ2-3; D possibly uses TRBD1 or TRBD2 (7 bases each). The CDR3 runs 14 residues. The germline CDR1 and CDR2 sequences are SGHNT and YENEEA. V dropped 3 bases and J dropped 5 bases, with 12 bases sitting between them. Written as DNA, the CDR3 is TGTGCCAGCAGCTTTGACAGGGAGGGAGATACGCAGTATTTT. Protein: CASSFDREGDTQYF.

The CDR3 here is CASNRGTPNEKLFF. As DNA, the CDR3 is TGTGCCAGCAACAGAGGGACACCCAATGAAAAACTGTTTTTT. V is TRBV2 and J is TRBJ1-4; possibly TRBD1 for D (6 bases). Germline loops: CDR1 SNHLY, CDR2 FYNNEI. Trimming pared 7 bases from V and 5 bases from J, leaving 14 bases between. The CDR3 covers 14 residues.

The chain carries TRBV6-5 and TRBJ1-1, with D possibly matching TRBD1 (5 bases). The CDR3 covers 14 residues. Germline assignment: CDR1 MNHEY and CDR2 SVGAGI. With 5 bases removed from V and 3 bases from J, the gap between germline ends came to 13 bases. The CDR3 sequence: CASSPGFGDTEAFF. CDR3 in DNA: TGTGCCAGCAGTCCAGGGTTCGGCGACACTGAAGCTTTCTTT.

This chain joins TRBV2 and TRBJ2-7; 11 bases agree with TRBD1. J was trimmed by 6 bases and V by 6 bases; bases with no gene match: 10. CDR1 and CDR2 (germline): SNHLY, FYNNEI. The CDR3 covers 15 residues. Written as DNA, the CDR3 is TGTGCCAGCAGCCAGCATCGGACAGGGGGCGCCGAGCAGTACTTC. Its translation: CASSQHRTGGAEQYF.